This T cell receptor beta chain was retrieved from a study of T cell repertoires in cytomegalovirus infection. Study at large: Indications came from public TCR beta signatures; they pointed to CMV infection and to a matching HLA type.

From the reads, TCRdb called clonotypes with MiXCR, one entry per CDR3 protein. Seen here are 350,000 to 550,000 distinct CDR3 sequences, about a third observed once, and the top ten hold roughly an eighth. Germline V gene lookup returns CDR1 MNHEY and CDR2 SVGAGI. The CDR3 extends over 15 amino acids. The J segment lost 5 bases and the V segment lost 2 bases, leaving 4 bases of the junction unmatched. This clonotype was counted between two and nine times. Sequenced material: PBMCs. The chain is built from TRBV6-5 and TRBJ2-1, with TRBD1 matching 9 bases. This receptor was identified in a human donor in good health (CMV status not recorded). Some clones in this sample may be carry-over from other donors' samples. This chain's CDR3 is CASSYQGQGHNEQFF. DNA for the CDR3: TGTGCCAGCAGTTACCAGGGACAGGGACACAATGAGCAGTTCTTC.